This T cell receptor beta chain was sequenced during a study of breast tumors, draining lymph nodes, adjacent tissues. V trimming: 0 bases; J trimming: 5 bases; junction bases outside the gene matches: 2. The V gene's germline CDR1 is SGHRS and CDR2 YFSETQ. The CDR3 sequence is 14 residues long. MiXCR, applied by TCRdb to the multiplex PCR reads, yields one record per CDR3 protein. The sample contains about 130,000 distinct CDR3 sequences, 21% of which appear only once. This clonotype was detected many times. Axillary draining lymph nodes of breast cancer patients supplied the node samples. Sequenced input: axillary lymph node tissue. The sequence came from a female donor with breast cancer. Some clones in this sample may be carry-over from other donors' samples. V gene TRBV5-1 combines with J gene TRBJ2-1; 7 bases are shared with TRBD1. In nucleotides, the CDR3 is TGCGCCAGCAGCTTGGGACAGGGTAACAATGAGCAGTTCTTC. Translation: CASSLGQGNNEQFF.